Here is one T cell receptor beta chain with its context. Sequencing was performed with immunoSEQ multiplex PCR; in TCRdb, only in-frame clones are kept and a portion is missing. Among about 820,000 clones, 90% to 95% were seen once, and the ten largest hold about 25%. This specimen comes from a study of shared clonotypes between healthy human individuals. Trimming cost V 2 bases and J 1 base, with 9 bases left between them. The CDR3 contains 14 residues. Per germline, CDR1 ENHRY and CDR2 SYGVKD. Naive-designated CD8 cells lacked CD45RO, were positively enriched for CCR7, and omitted terminally differentiated effector memory CD45RA+ cells. Adult donors, all healthy and HIV-negative, had no recent acute infections or vaccinations.

Sequencing input: naive CD8+ T cells sorted from blood. This sequence joins TRBV10-3 and TRBJ2-7, with D hard to call. The clonotype was recovered from a young man in good health. CDR3 amino acids: CAISEGGSSYEQYF. CDR3 coding DNA: TGTGCCATCAGTGAGGGTGGGTCTTCCTACGAGCAGTACTTC.